What follows are 21 T cell receptor beta chains derived from one specimen sequenced in a study of blood T cell repertoires in COVID-19. Repertoires were generated with immunoSEQ multiplex PCR, while TCRdb's copy carries only in-frame clones and drops some. Here the sample spans 150,000 to 200,000 clones, around 81% being singletons. What was sequenced was peripheral blood. These receptors came from a man in his sixties with active or convalescent COVID-19.

This chain links TRBV14 with TRBJ2-1; 7 positions match TRBD2. This CDR3 spans 15 amino acids. Trimming cost V 4 bases and J 4 bases; bases outside gene matches: 7. Looked up from germline, CDR1 is SGHDN and CDR2 is FVKESK. CDR3 DNA sequence: TGTGCCAGCAGCCGAGATGTGGGGGGGTACAATGAGCAGTTCTTC. Amino acid sequence: CASSRDVGGYNEQFF. The whole variable domain, remainder taken from reference TRBV14 and TRBJ2-1, is EAGVTQFPSHSVIEKGQTVTLRCDPISGHDNLYWYRRVMGKEIKFLLHFVKESKQDESGMPNNRFLAERTGGTYSTLKVQPAELEDSGVYFCASSRDVGGYNEQFFGPGTRLTVL.

As to this clone: The sample contains more than one DNA sequence encoding this CDR3. This chain joins TRBV2 and TRBJ1-1, with D possibly matching TRBD1 (6 bases). CDR1 and CDR2 from the germline V gene are SNHLY and FYNNEI. Between the trimmed V and J ends, which lost 6 bases and 2 bases, there was a span of 7 bases. This CDR3 has 12 amino acids. DNA of the CDR3: TGTGCCAGCAGGGACAGCAACACTGAAGCTTTCTTT. It yields the protein CASRDSNTEAFF.

This chain joins TRBV10-3 and TRBJ2-2, with TRBD1 matching 7 bases. V trimming: 6 bases; J trimming: 1 base; junction bases outside the gene matches: 8. In germline, CDR1 is ENHRY, CDR2 SYGVKD. The length of the CDR3 is 16 residues. The CDR3 DNA reads TGTGCCATCAGGACTCGACAGGGAAAGAACACCGGGGAGCTGTTTTTT. Translation gives CAIRTRQGKNTGELFF.

This chain uses TRBV5-1 with TRBJ2-2, with TRBD1 identical over 7 bases. J was trimmed by 7 bases and V by 4 bases; bases with no gene match: 4. The V gene's germline CDR1 is SGHRS and CDR2 YFSETQ. The CDR3 runs 13 residues. CDR3 sequence: CASSTTGDGELFF. The CDR3 DNA sequence: TGCGCCAGCAGCACAACAGGGGACGGGGAGCTGTTTTTT.

This clone was seen only once. The J gene is TRBJ2-5, the V gene TRBV5-1, with D perhaps matching TRBD1 (6 bases). Deletions cut 1 base from V and 9 bases from J, with 22 bases between. The CDR3 consists of 16 residues. Per germline, CDR1 SGHRS and CDR2 YFSETQ. The CDR3 DNA is TGCGCCAGCAGCTTGACGCCCGGGACAACAATCGCGGCCCAGTACTTC. Translating it yields CASSLTPGTTIAAQYF.

The chain combines TRBV3-1 (or the pseudogene TRBV3-2) with TRBJ2-7; 13 nucleotides line up with TRBD2. The CDR3 has 19 residues. Germline V gives CDR1 LGHDT, CDR2 YNNKEL (reference sequence). V lost 3 bases, J lost 2 bases, and 13 bases stayed unmatched. The DNA for the CDR3 is TGTGCCAGCAGCCAGGGGCCGGGACTAGCGGGATTGCCCCCCTACGAGCAGTACTTC. It encodes CASSQGPGLAGLPPYEQYF.

This clone was seen ten or more times. J is TRBJ1-2 and V is TRBV19; D possibly corresponds to TRBD1 (5 bases). Trimming shortened V by 1 base and J by 8 bases, and 11 bases separated the two germline ends. Germline values: CDR1 LNHDA, CDR2 SQIVND (reference sequence). The CDR3 has 13 residues. CDR3: CASSIGAGRGYTF. CDR3 nucleotides: TGTGCCAGTAGTATAGGTGCAGGGCGAGGCTACACCTTC.

This sequence joins TRBV6-5 and TRBJ1-2; tentatively, D is TRBD1 (6 bases). Deletions cut 2 bases from V and 6 bases from J, with 10 bases between. Germline V lookup: CDR1 MNHEY, CDR2 SVGAGI. The CDR3 contains 13 residues. The CDR3 nucleotides read TGTGCCAGCAGTTACCACCAGGGGAATGGCTACACCTTC. Protein sequence: CASSYHQGNGYTF.

The chain joins TRBV7-9 to TRBJ2-7; TRBD1 aligns across 7 bases. J lost 2 bases, V lost 3 bases, and 4 bases had no gene match. The CDR3 covers 14 residues. Germline V gene data show CDR1 as SEHNR and CDR2 as FQNEAQ (reference sequence). CDR3: CASSFSGTAYEQYF. CDR3 bases: TGTGCCAGCAGCTTCTCCGGGACAGCCTACGAGCAGTACTTC.

The chain joins TRBV29-1 to TRBJ2-5; D unresolved. Germline V lookup: CDR1 SQVTM, CDR2 ANQGSEA. V lost 4 bases and J lost 3, with 12 bases in between. The length of the CDR3 is 13 residues. The CDR3 loop is CSVVISEKETQYF. The CDR3 bases are TGCAGCGTTGTGATTTCGGAGAAAGAGACCCAGTACTTC.

The chain recombines TRBV27 with TRBJ2-7; TRBD2 is a possible D gene (5 bases). Germline CDR1 is MNHEY and CDR2 is SMNVEV (reference sequence). V was shortened by 9 bases and J by 0 bases, with 18 bases between the two germline ends. The CDR3 contains 15 residues. CDR3 bases: TGTGCCAGGACGTGGAGCGGACCGAGCTCCTACGAGCAGTACTTC. It encodes CARTWSGPSSYEQYF.

The V gene is TRBV19, the J gene TRBJ2-3; D possibly corresponds to TRBD2 (6 bases). This CDR3 has 16 residues. Germline V lookup: CDR1 LNHDA, CDR2 SQIVND (reference sequence). The V and J ends lost 5 bases and 6 bases respectively, with 21 bases between them. The CDR3 sequence: CASSPRGSGLPDTQYF. The DNA for the CDR3 is TGTGCCAGTAGTCCCCGGGGTAGCGGCTTACCCGATACGCAGTATTTT. The full variable domain, with the rest looked up from reference TRBV19 and TRBJ2-3, is DGGITQSPKYLFRKEGQNVTLSCEQNLNHDAMYWYRQDPGQGLRLIYYSQIVNDFQKGDIAEGYSVSREKKESFPLTVTSAQKNPTAFYLCASSPRGSGLPDTQYFGPGTRLTVL.

This sequence joins TRBV4-3 and TRBJ1-3; TRBD1 is a possible D gene (5 bases). The V and J ends lost 0 bases and 0 bases respectively, with 9 bases between them. This CDR3 has 16 residues. Germline loops: CDR1 LGHNA, CDR2 YSLEER. DNA for the CDR3: TGCGCCAGCAGCCAAGAATGGGGGGACTCTGGAAACACCATATATTTT. It specifies CASSQEWGDSGNTIYF.

This chain connects TRBV5-1 to TRBJ1-1; unclear D gene. Germline V gives CDR1 SGHRS, CDR2 YFSETQ. The CDR3 extends over 13 amino acids. V was trimmed by 3 bases and J by 1 base, leaving 7 bases between them. The CDR3 reads CASSSNSNTEAFF. CDR3 sequence (DNA): TGCGCCAGCAGCTCCAATTCGAACACTGAAGCTTTCTTT.

This chain uses TRBV27 with TRBJ2-7; 8 bases map to TRBD1. CDR3 length equals 16 residues. The V gene's germline CDR1 is MNHEY and CDR2 SMNVEV (reference sequence). V gave up 3 bases and J gave up 0 bases; unmatched junction bases: 7. CDR3 amino acids: CASSFGTGLSSYEQYF. CDR3 nucleotides: TGTGCCAGCAGTTTCGGGACAGGCCTTAGCTCCTACGAGCAGTACTTC.

The V call is TRBV5-1, the J call TRBJ1-5; 7 nucleotides line up with TRBD1. CDR1 is SGHRS and CDR2 is YFSETQ in the germline V gene. V lost 4 bases to trimming and J lost 2 bases; unmatched junction nucleotides: 6. The CDR3 covers 15 residues. CDR3 residues: CASSPDGQGNQPQHF. CDR3 DNA: TGCGCCAGCAGCCCGGATGGACAGGGCAATCAGCCCCAGCATTTT.

A word on this clone: Other DNA sequences within the sample encode an identical CDR3. The chain recombines TRBV18 with TRBJ1-6, with 12 bases identical to TRBD1. The CDR3 loop spans 15 amino acids. CDR1 and CDR2 from the germline V gene are KGHSH and LQKENI. The J segment lost 9 bases and the V segment lost 2 bases, leaving 2 bases of the junction unmatched. The chain's CDR3 is CASSPGTGGSSPLHF. The CDR3 bases are TGTGCCAGCTCACCAGGGACAGGGGGCAGTTCACCCCTCCACTTT. Variable domain in full (rest from reference TRBV18 and TRBJ1-6): NAGVMQNPRHLVRRRGQEARLRCSPMKGHSHVYWYRQLPEEGLKFMVYLQKENIIDESGMPKERFSAEFPKEGPSILRIQQVVRGDSAAYFCASSPGTGGSSPLHFGNGTRLTVT.

The rearrangement joins TRBV7-9 to TRBJ2-7, with TRBD2 matching over 9 bases. Germline CDR1 and CDR2: SEHNR and FQNEAQ (reference sequence). This CDR3 has 14 amino acids. J lost 4 bases, V lost 3 bases, and 4 bases had no gene match. CDR3 loop: CASSFASGTYEQYF. The DNA for the CDR3 is TGTGCCAGCAGCTTTGCTAGCGGGACGTACGAGCAGTACTTC. The variable domain in full, completed from reference TRBV7-9 and TRBJ2-7, reads DTGVSQNPRHKITKRGQNVTFRCDPISEHNRLYWYRQTLGQGPEFLTYFQNEAQLEKSRLLSDRFSAERPKGSFSTLEIQRTEQGDSAMYLCASSFASGTYEQYFGPGTRLTVT.

In DNA, the CDR3 is TGTGCCAGCAGCCAAGGGGGGGGGACCTACGAGCAGTACTTC. It codes for CASSQGGGTYEQYF. The gene calls are TRBV3-1 (or the pseudogene TRBV3-2) and TRBJ2-7, with 7 bases identical to TRBD2. This CDR3 spans 14 amino acids. Germline V lookup: CDR1 LGHDT, CDR2 YNNKEL (reference sequence). The trim removed 1 base at V and 2 bases at J, leaving 2 bases unmatched.

The rearrangement links TRBV6-6 to TRBJ1-1, with TRBD1 matching 7 bases. The CDR3 sequence is 14 residues long. V shed 4 bases, J shed 0 bases, and the junction held 2 bases outside the gene matches. Germline CDR1 and CDR2: MNHNY and SVGAGI (reference sequence). CDR3 residues: CASSLGQLNTEAFF. The CDR3 DNA is TGTGCCAGCAGTTTGGGACAGTTGAACACTGAAGCTTTCTTT.

The chain links TRBV6-5 to TRBJ2-5; D may be TRBD1 (5 bases). Trimming removed 10 bases from V and 5 bases from J, with 17 bases in between. The germline gives CDR1 MNHEY, CDR2 SVGAGI. This CDR3 has 13 amino acids. As DNA, the CDR3 is TGTGCCACAGAAACTCGAAACAGGGAGACCCAGTACTTC. Residues: CATETRNRETQYF.